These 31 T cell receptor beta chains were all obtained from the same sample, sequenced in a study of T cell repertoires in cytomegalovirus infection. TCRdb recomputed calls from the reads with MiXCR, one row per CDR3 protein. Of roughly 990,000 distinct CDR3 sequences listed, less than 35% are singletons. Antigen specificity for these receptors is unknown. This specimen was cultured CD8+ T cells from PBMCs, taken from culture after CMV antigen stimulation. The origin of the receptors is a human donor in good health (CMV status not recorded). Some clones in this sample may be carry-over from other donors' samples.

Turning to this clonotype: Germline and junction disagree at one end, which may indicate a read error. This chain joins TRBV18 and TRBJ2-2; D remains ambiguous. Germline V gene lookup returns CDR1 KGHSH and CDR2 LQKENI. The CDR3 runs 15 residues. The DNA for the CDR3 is TGTGCCAGCTCACCGGCAGGTTCGAACACTGGGGAGCTGTTTTTT. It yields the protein CASSPAGSNTGELFF.

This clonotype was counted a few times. CDR3 sequence (DNA): TGTGCCAGCATTAGAAACAATGAGCAGTTCTTC. Protein sequence: CASIRNNEQFF. The chain recombines TRBV27 with TRBJ2-1; D is unclear. Germline V CDR1 and CDR2: MNHEY, SMNVEV (reference sequence). This CDR3 spans 11 amino acids. V was trimmed by 7 bases and J by 5 bases, leaving 6 bases between them.

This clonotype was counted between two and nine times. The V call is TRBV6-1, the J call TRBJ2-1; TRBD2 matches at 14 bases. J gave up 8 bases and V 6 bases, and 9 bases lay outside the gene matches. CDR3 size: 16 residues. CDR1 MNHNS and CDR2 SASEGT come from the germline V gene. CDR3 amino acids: CASRLGLAGVFDEQFF. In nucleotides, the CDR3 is TGTGCCAGCAGACTGGGACTAGCGGGGGTATTTGATGAGCAGTTCTTC.

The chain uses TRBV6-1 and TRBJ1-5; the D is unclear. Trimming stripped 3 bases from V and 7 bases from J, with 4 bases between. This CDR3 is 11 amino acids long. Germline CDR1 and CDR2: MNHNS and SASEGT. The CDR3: CASSDRQPQHF. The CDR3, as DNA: TGTGCCAGCAGTGATCGGCAGCCCCAGCATTTT.

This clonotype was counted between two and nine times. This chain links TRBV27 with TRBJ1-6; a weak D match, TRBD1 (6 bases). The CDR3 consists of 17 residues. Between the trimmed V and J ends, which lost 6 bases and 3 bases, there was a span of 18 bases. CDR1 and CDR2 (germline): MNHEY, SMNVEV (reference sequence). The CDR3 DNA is TGTGCCAGCAGCTCCTCCCAGGGGTATGGCTATAATTCACCCCTCCACTTT. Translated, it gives CASSSSQGYGYNSPLHF.

DNA for the CDR3: TGTGCCAGCAGCGTAGCCCAGGGGGTAGAGGCCTATAATTCACCCCTCCACTTT. Residues: CASSVAQGVEAYNSPLHF. The V call is TRBV9, the J call TRBJ1-6, with 7 bases matching TRBD1. CDR1 is SGDLS, CDR2 YYNGEE, per germline. V lost 0 bases, J lost 2 bases, and 8 bases stayed unmatched. This CDR3 is 18 amino acids long.

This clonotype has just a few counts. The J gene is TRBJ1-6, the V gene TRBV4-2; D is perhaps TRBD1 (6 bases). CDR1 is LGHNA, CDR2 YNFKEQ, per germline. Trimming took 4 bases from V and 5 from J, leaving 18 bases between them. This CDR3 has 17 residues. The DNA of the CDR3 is TGTGCCAGCAGCCCCTTCGAGACAGGCATGGATAATTCACCCCTCCACTTT. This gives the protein CASSPFETGMDNSPLHF.

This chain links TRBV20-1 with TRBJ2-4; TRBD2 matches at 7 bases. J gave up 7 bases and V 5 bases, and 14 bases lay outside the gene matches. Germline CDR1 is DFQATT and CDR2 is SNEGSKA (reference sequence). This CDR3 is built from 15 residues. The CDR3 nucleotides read TGCAGTGCTTTTCCTAGCGGCTATTGGGAGAACATTCAGTACTTC. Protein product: CSAFPSGYWENIQYF.

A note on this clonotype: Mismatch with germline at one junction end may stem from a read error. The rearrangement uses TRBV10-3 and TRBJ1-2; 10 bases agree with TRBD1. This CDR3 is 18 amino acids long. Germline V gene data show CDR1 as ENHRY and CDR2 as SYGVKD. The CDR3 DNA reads TGTGTCATCACCAAAACCGGGGAGACAGGGGGCCTGTATGGTGGCTACACCTTC. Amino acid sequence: CVITKTGETGGLYGGYTF.

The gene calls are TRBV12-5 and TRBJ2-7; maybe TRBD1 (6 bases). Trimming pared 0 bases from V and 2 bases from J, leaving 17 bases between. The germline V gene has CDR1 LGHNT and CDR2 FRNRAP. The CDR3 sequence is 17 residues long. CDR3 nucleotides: TGTGCTAGTGGTTTGGTACAATACAGGGCTTCAACCTACGAGCAGTACTTC. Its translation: CASGLVQYRASTYEQYF.

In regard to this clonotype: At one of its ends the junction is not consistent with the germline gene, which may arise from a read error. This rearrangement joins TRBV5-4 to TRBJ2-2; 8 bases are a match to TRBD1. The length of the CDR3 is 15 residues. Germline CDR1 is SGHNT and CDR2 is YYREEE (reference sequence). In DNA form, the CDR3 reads TGTGCCATCAGCCGGGACAGGCGCTACACCGGGGAGCTGTTTTTT. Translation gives CAISRDRRYTGELFF.

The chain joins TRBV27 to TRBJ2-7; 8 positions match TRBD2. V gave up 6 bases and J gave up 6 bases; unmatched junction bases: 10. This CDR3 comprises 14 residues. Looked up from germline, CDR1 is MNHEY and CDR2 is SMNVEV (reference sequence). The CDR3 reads CASSDGGGQAEQYF. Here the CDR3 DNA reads TGTGCCAGCAGCGACGGGGGGGGGCAGGCCGAGCAGTACTTC.

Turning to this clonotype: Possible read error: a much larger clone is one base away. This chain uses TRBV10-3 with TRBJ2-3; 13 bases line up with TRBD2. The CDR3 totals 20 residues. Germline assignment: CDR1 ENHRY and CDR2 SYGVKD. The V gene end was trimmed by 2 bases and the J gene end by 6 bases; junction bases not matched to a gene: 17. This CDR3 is CAISERERLAGGQPFDTQYF. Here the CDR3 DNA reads TGTGCCATCAGTGAGAGGGAGAGACTAGCGGGGGGCCAGCCTTTTGATACGCAGTATTTT.

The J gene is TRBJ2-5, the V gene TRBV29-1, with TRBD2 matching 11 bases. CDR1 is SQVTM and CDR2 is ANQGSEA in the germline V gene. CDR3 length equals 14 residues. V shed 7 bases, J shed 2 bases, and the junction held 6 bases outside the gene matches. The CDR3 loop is CSGRLAGNQETQYF. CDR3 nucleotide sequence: TGCAGCGGCCGACTAGCGGGGAATCAAGAGACCCAGTACTTC.

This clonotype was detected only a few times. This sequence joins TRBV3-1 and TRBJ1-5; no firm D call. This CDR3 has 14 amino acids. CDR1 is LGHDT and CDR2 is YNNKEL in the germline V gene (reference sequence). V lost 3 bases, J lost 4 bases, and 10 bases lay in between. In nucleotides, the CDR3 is TGTGCCAGCAGCCAGAAACCCGGGAATCAGCCCCAGCATTTT. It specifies CASSQKPGNQPQHF.

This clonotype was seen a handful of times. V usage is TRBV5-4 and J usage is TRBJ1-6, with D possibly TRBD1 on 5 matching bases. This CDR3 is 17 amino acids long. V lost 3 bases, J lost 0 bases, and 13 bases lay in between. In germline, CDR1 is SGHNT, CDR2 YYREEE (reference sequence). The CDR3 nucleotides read TGTGCCAGCAGCTCCACCGGGGCGAGCTCCTATAATTCACCCCTCCACTTT. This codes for CASSSTGASSYNSPLHF.

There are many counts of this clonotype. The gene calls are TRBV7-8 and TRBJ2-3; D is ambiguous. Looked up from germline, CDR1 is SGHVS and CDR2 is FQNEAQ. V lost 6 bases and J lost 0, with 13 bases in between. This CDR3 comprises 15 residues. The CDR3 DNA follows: TGTGCCAGCAGAAGCTTAAGTACGAGCACAGATACGCAGTATTTT. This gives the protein CASRSLSTSTDTQYF.

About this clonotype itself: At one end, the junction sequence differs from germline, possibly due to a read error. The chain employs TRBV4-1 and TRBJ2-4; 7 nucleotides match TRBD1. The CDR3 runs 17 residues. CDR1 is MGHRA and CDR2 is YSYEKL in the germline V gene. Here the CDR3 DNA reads TGCGCCAACAGCCAAGATACAACAGGGGTAGCCAAAAACATTCAGTACTTC. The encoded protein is CANSQDTTGVAKNIQYF.

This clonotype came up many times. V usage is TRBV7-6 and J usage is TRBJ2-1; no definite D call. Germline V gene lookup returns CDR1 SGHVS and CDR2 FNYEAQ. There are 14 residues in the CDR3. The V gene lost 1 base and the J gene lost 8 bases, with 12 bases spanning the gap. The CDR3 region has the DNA TGTGCCAGCAGCTTAGTGCCGGCTGGGGATGAGCAGTTCTTC. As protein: CASSLVPAGDEQFF.

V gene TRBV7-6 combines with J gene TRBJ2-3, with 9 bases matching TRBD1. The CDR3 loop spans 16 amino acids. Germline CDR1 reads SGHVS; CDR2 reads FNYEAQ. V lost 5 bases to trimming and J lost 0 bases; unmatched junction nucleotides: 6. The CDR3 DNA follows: TGTGCCAGCAGCACTTCCGGGACAGGGAGCACAGATACGCAGTATTTT. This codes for CASSTSGTGSTDTQYF.

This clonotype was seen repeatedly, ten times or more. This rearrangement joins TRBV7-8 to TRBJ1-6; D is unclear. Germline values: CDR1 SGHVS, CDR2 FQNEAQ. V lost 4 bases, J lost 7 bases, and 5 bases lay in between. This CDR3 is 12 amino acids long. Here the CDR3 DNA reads TGTGCCAGCAGCTCAAGAAATTCACCCCTCCACTTT. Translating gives CASSSRNSPLHF.

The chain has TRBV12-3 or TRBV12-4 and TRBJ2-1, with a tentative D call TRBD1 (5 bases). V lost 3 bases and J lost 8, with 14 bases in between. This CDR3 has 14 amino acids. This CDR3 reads CASSFLRGWDEQFF. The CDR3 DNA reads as TGTGCCAGCAGTTTCTTAAGGGGATGGGATGAGCAGTTCTTC.

Written as DNA, the CDR3 is TGTGCCAGCAGCTTTGGAATTCCCTACGAGCAGTACTTC. Its translation: CASSFGIPYEQYF. V gene TRBV5-6 combines with J gene TRBJ2-7, with unresolved D. Trimming pared 2 bases from V and 2 bases from J, leaving 8 bases between. Germline-derived CDR1 and CDR2 are SGHDT and YYEEEE. The CDR3 covers 13 residues.

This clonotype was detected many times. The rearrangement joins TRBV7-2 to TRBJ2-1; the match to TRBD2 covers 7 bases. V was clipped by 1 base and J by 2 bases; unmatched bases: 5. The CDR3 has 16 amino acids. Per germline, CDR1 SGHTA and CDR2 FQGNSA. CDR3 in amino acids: CASSLVAGRPYNEQFF. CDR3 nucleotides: TGTGCCAGCAGCTTAGTAGCGGGTCGTCCCTACAATGAGCAGTTCTTC.

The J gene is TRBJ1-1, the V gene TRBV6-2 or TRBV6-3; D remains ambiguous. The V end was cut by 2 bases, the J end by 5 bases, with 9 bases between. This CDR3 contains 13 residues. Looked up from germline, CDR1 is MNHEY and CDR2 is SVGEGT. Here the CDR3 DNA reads TGTGCCAGCAGTTACAGCGGGTTTACTGAAGCTTTCTTT. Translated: CASSYSGFTEAFF.

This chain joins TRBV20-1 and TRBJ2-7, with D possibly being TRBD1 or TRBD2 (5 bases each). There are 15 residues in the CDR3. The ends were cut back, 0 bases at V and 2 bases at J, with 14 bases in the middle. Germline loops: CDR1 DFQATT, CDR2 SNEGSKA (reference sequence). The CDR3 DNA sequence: TGCAGTGCTAGAGATCCCCGCCAGGGACCCTACGAGCAGTACGTC. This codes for CSARDPRQGPYEQYV.

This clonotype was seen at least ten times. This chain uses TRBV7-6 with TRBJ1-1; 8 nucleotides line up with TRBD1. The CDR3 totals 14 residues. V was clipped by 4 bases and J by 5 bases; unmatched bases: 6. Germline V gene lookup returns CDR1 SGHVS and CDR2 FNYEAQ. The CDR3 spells CASSSRGLGTEAFF. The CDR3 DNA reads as TGTGCCAGCAGCTCCAGGGGGCTAGGGACTGAAGCTTTCTTT.

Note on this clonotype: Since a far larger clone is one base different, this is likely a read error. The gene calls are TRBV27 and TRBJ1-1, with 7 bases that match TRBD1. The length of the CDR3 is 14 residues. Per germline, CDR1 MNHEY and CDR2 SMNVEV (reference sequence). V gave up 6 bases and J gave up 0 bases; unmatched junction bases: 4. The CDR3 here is CASRLGQMNTEAFF. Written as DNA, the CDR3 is TGTGCCAGCAGATTGGGACAGATGAACACTGAAGCTTTCTTT.

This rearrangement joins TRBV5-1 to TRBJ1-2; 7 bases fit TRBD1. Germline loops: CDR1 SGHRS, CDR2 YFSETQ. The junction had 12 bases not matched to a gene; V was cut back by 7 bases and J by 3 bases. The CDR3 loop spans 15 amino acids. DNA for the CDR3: TGCGCCAGCTCACTCTTTGACACAGGGGACTATGGCTACACCTTC. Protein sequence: CASSLFDTGDYGYTF. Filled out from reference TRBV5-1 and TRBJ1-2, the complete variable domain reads KAGVTQTPRYLIKTRGQQVTLSCSPISGHRSVSWYQQTPGQGLQFLFEYFSETQRNKGNFPGRFSGRQFSNSRSEMNVSTLELGDSALYLCASSLFDTGDYGYTFGSGTRLTVV.

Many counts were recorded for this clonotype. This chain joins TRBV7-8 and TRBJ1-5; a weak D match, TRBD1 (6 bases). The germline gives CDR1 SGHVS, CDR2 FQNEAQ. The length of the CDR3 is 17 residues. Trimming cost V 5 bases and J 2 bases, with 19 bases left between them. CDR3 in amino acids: CASSMYRVSFGNQPQHF. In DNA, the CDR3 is TGTGCCAGCAGCATGTACAGGGTCAGTTTTGGCAATCAGCCCCAGCATTTT.

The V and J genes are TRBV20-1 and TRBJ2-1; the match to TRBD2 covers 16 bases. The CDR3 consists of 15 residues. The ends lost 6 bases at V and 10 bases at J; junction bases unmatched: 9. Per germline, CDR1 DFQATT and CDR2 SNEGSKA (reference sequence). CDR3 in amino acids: CSAKMGTSGGEEQFF. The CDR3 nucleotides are TGCAGTGCCAAAATGGGGACTAGCGGGGGGGAAGAGCAGTTCTTC.